This TCR beta chain came from a study of blood T cell repertoires in COVID-19. Study details: The United States, Italy and Spain were the sources of the acute and convalescent COVID-19 samples. Sources were T cells, B-cell-depleted T cells, or PBMCs; the material itself was cDNA or gDNA.

The germline V gene encodes CDR1 MDHEN and CDR2 SYDVKM. Trimming removed 7 bases from V and 2 bases from J, with 12 bases in between. The CDR3 contains 14 residues. Per the study methods: For nucleated cells, counts were estimated from reference gene primer amplification. Clones were read by immunoSEQ multiplex PCR, and TCRdb kept only the in-frame ones, dropping some. The D gene and trimming were derived from the DNA, and the V and J assignments and clone size from that table. In the table there are about 15,000 clones, 75% of which are singletons. The receptor's source is a man aged 55-75 years with acute or convalescent COVID-19. The chain is built from TRBV28 and TRBJ1-5, with D uncertain. Source material: peripheral blood. CDR3 sequence: CASTLGVGNQPQHF. In DNA form, the CDR3 reads TGTGCCAGCACCCTGGGAGTCGGCAATCAGCCCCAGCATTTT.